The rows below give T cell receptor beta chains drawn from one sample of a study of regulatory T cells in long-lasting Graves disease. TCRdb re-called the multiplex PCR reads through MiXCR, storing one row per CDR3 protein. The table includes approximately 350,000 distinct CDR3 sequences, approximately 10% detected once. The same sample was also studied in work on T cells in Graves' hyperthyroidism and ophthalmopathy.

Material: peripheral blood mononuclear cells (PBMCs), obtained at new diagnosis, from a patient treated with antithyroid drugs. The receptors shown here come from a woman aged 18-29 years with Graves disease. Each CDR3 is given with its conserved first and last residue. D genes are given only for firm matches. Size values are once, few and many counts, or a class for expanded clones, and some rows have none.

clone size,J gene,V gene,D gene,CDR3 protein,CDR3 DNA
many,TRBJ2-5,TRBV18,TRBD1,CASSPTDRVRETQYF,TGTGCCAGCTCACCGACAGACAGGGTCCGGGAGACCCAGTACTTC
many,TRBJ1-2,TRBV6-1,TRBD1,CASTKRDRINYGYTF,TGTGCCAGCACCAAAAGGGACAGGATCAACTATGGCTACACCTTC
NA,TRBJ2-7,TRBV12-3/TRBV12-4,TRBD1,CASGRDRGYEQYF,TGTGCCAGCGGCCGGGACAGGGGCTACGAGCAGTACTTC
many,TRBJ2-5,TRBV19,TRBD2,CASSMERGARLETQYF,TGTGCCAGTAGTATGGAGCGGGGAGCTCGGTTGGAGACCCAGTACTTC
many,TRBJ2-1,TRBV7-8,TRBD1,CASSLGDFPFGTGGDEQFF,TGTGCCAGCAGCTTAGGGGACTTCCCATTTGGGACAGGGGGCGATGAGCAGTTCTTC
NA,TRBJ1-2,TRBV2,NA,CASSEVGRANYGYTF,TGTGCCAGCAGTGAAGTCGGGAGGGCTAACTATGGCTACACCTTC
few,TRBJ2-1,TRBV7-8,NA,CASSYGQNNEQFF,TGTGCCAGCAGCTACGGACAGAACAATGAGCAGTTCTTC
NA,TRBJ2-5,TRBV7-9,NA,CASSLQTTQYF,TGTGCCAGCAGCTTACAGACAACCCAGTACTTC
many,TRBJ2-5,TRBV28,NA,CASKGTVETQYF,TGTGCCAGCAAAGGAACGGTGGAGACCCAGTACTTC
many,TRBJ2-5,TRBV4-2,TRBD1,CASTRDRGPETQYF,TGTGCCAGCACCCGGGACAGGGGGCCAGAGACCCAGTACTTC
few,TRBJ2-5,TRBV2,TRBD2,CASSSGRLAGGQETQYF,TGTGCCAGCAGTTCGGGGAGACTAGCGGGGGGCCAAGAGACCCAGTACTTC
NA,TRBJ2-2,TRBV7-3,NA,CASGSQGTTGELFF,TGTGCCAGCGGCAGTCAGGGGACCACCGGGGAGCTGTTTTTT
many,TRBJ2-5,TRBV5-1,TRBD2,CASSLTLGLDQETQYF,TGCGCCAGCAGCTTGACATTGGGACTAGACCAAGAGACCCAGTACTTC
NA,TRBJ2-2,TRBV4-2,TRBD2,CASSPRLAVGAGELFF,TGTGCCAGCAGCCCTAGACTAGCGGTAGGCGCCGGGGAGCTGTTTTTT
few,TRBJ1-5,TRBV20-1,NA,CGARYTHQPQHF,TGCGGTGCTAGGTACACCCACCAGCCCCAGCATTTT
many,TRBJ1-2,TRBV2,NA,CASSEGAYYGYTF,TGTGCCAGCAGTGAAGGCGCCTACTATGGCTACACCTTC
many,TRBJ1-5,TRBV20-1,NA,CSARGPYSNQPQHF,TGCAGTGCTAGGGGACCCTATAGCAATCAGCCCCAGCATTTT
NA,TRBJ1-1,TRBV6-1,NA,CASSRAGLNEAFF,TGTGCCAGCAGCCGGGCCGGGCTAAATGAAGCTTTCTTT
many,TRBJ1-1,TRBV28,TRBD1,CASSTIGQGLNTEAFF,TGTGCCAGCAGTACAATAGGACAGGGTTTGAACACTGAAGCTTTCTTT
NA,TRBJ2-3,TRBV14,TRBD2,CASSQSPLAELTDTQYF,TGTGCCAGCAGCCAATCCCCACTAGCGGAGCTCACAGATACGCAGTATTTT
many,TRBJ2-1,TRBV7-9,TRBD2,CASSAQVLAGPDFEQFF,TGTGCCAGCAGCGCCCAGGTCCTAGCGGGCCCTGATTTTGAGCAGTTCTTC
many,TRBJ2-7,TRBV20-1,TRBD2,CSAIQGGSPPYEQYF,TGCAGTGCAATACAAGGCGGGAGTCCTCCCTACGAGCAGTACTTC